This T cell receptor (beta chain) was sequenced for a study of OX40 agonist ivuxolimab in advanced cancers. V dropped 2 bases and J dropped 4; count of bases not matched to a gene: 7. The CDR3 length is 15 residues. From germline, CDR1 is MDHEN and CDR2 SYDVKM. Assay: immunoSEQ multiplex PCR; the TCRdb copy retains only in-frame clones and omits some. Of approximately 49,000 clones listed, 81% are singletons. The chain is built from TRBV28 and TRBJ1-1, with 7 bases fitting TRBD1. The sequence derives from an adult with an advanced solid tumor such as melanoma, head and neck, liver or kidney cancer. This specimen consisted of CD4+ or CD8+ T cells sorted from blood, obtained in a trial of the OX40 agonist ivuxolimab. CDR3 sequence (DNA): TGTGCCAGCAGTTTAGCGGCAGGGGGAAGCACTGAAGCTTTCTTT. Its translation: CASSLAAGGSTEAFF.